One sample yielded the 10 T cell receptor beta chains listed below, sequenced in a study of blood T cell repertoires in COVID-19. Using immunoSEQ multiplex PCR, the repertoire was profiled, and TCRdb retains in-frame clones only, with some absent. Here the sample spans roughly 120,000 clones, about four fifths being singletons. The specimen was peripheral blood. The receptors were sampled from a woman between 55 and 75 years old with acute or convalescent COVID-19.

The V call is TRBV6-5, the J call TRBJ1-5, with D possibly TRBD1 on 6 matching bases. Trimming cost V 4 bases and J 2 bases, with 9 bases left between them. This CDR3 comprises 14 residues. Germline V gene lookup returns CDR1 MNHEY and CDR2 SVGAGI. The CDR3 loop is CASSSAGGNQPQHF. CDR3 DNA: TGTGCCAGCAGTTCGGCAGGGGGCAATCAGCCCCAGCATTTT.

V and J are TRBV7-2 and TRBJ1-1; tentative D call: TRBD1 (6 bases). V shed 5 bases and J shed 7 bases, with 17 bases lying between them. CDR3 length equals 14 residues. Germline-derived CDR1 and CDR2 are SGHTA and FQGNSA. The CDR3 bases are TGTGCCAGCAGCCCATTTACAGGGCCAATTGAAGCTTTCTTT. Residues: CASSPFTGPIEAFF.

The V call is TRBV9, the J call TRBJ2-3; no firm D call. CDR3 size: 14 residues. CDR1 is SGDLS, CDR2 YYNGEE, per germline. V lost 3 bases and J lost 5, with 13 bases in between. The CDR3 is CASSGASALDTQYF. The CDR3, as DNA: TGTGCCAGCAGCGGGGCCTCAGCCCTAGATACGCAGTATTTT.

This clone has more than one count but fewer than ten. The V and J genes are TRBV6-5 and TRBJ1-3; D call uncertain. Trimming pared 8 bases from V and 2 bases from J, leaving 16 bases between. The CDR3 runs to 15 residues. Looked up from germline, CDR1 is MNHEY and CDR2 is SVGAGI. The CDR3, as DNA: TGTGCCAGCCAACGCGAAGGGAGCGCTGGAAACACCATATATTTT. It codes for CASQREGSAGNTIYF.

This sequence joins TRBV5-1 and TRBJ2-1; weak D call: TRBD1 (5 bases). Looked up from germline, CDR1 is SGHRS and CDR2 is YFSETQ. The V gene lost 0 bases and the J gene lost 8 bases, with 18 bases spanning the gap. CDR3 size: 16 residues. The CDR3 DNA is TGCGCCAGCAGCTTGGACGGTCAGGGCCCCATGGATGAGCAGTTCTTC. Translation gives CASSLDGQGPMDEQFF.

The chain carries TRBV10-3 and TRBJ1-1, with D tentatively TRBD1 (5 bases). CDR3 length: 16 amino acids. Germline values: CDR1 ENHRY, CDR2 SYGVKD. V was shortened by 4 bases and J by 1 base, with 16 bases between the two germline ends. The CDR3 DNA reads as TGTGCCATCAGTGGTCTGAGGGGCGGGGGGAACACTGAAGCTTTCTTT. Translation: CAISGLRGGGNTEAFF.

This clone was picked up a small number of times. J is TRBJ1-4 and V is TRBV7-9; 10 bases are shared with TRBD1. CDR1 is SEHNR, CDR2 FQNEAQ, per germline (reference sequence). The CDR3 is 15 amino acids. The V and J ends lost 5 bases and 8 bases, in that order; junction bases with no gene match: 8. CDR3 sequence reads: CASSTTGTGEEKLFF. DNA of the CDR3: TGTGCCAGCAGCACTACCGGGACAGGGGAAGAAAAACTGTTTTTT.

This rearrangement joins TRBV6-5 to TRBJ1-3, with no clear D. V lost 6 bases to trimming and J lost 0 bases, with 9 bases between them. From germline, CDR1 is MNHEY and CDR2 SVGAGI. This CDR3 is 14 amino acids long. The CDR3 protein is CASSPDFSGNTIYF. CDR3 DNA sequence: TGTGCCAGCAGCCCAGACTTCTCTGGAAACACCATATATTTT.

V and J are TRBV7-9 and TRBJ1-5; maybe TRBD1 (6 bases). This CDR3 comprises 13 residues. Germline CDR1 and CDR2: SEHNR and FQNEAQ (reference sequence). Trimming pared 5 bases from V and 7 bases from J, leaving 12 bases between. CDR3 region: CASSPPTGQPQHF. The CDR3 DNA reads TGTGCCAGCAGCCCCCCCACAGGGCAGCCCCAGCATTTT.

This sequence joins TRBV9 and TRBJ1-5; D gene ambiguous. CDR3 length: 13 amino acids. The V gene lost 4 bases and the J gene lost 8 bases, with 13 bases spanning the gap. Germline V gives CDR1 SGDLS, CDR2 YYNGEE. The CDR3 reads CASSLSGEKPQHF. CDR3 bases: TGTGCCAGCAGCCTTTCCGGGGAAAAGCCCCAGCATTTT.